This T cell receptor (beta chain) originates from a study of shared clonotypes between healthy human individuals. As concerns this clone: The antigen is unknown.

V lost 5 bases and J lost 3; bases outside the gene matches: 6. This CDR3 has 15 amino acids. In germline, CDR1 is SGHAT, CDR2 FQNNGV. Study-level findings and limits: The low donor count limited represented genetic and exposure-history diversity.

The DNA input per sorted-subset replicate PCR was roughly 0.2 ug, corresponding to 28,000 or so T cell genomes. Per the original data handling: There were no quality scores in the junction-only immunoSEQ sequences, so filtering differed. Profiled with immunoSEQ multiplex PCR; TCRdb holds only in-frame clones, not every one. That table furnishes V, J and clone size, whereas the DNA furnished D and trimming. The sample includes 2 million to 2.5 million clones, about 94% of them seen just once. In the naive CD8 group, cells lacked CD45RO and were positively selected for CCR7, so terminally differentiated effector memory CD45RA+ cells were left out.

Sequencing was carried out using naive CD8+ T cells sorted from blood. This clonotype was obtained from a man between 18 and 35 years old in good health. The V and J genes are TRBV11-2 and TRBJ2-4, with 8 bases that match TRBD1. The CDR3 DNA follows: TGTGCCAGCAGCCCGAGACAGGGGAACAAAAACATTCAGTACTTC. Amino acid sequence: CASSPRQGNKNIQYF.